The following is a TCR beta chain sequence with its context. The V and J ends lost 9 bases and 1 base respectively, with 21 bases between them. The CDR3 spans 16 residues. Germline loops: CDR1 MDHEN, CDR2 SYDVKM. This specimen belongs to a study of shared clonotypes between healthy human individuals. This table comes from immunoSEQ multiplex PCR, and its TCRdb copy is limited to in-frame clones, with some not included. Of under 550,000 clones listed, about 95% are singletons. Material for sequencing was naive CD4+ T cells sorted from blood. The subset denotes: CD45RA+ positively selected. J is TRBJ1-1 and V is TRBV28, with D possibly TRBD1 on 5 matching bases. This clonotype was sampled from a woman between 25 and 40 years old in good health. The CDR3 spells CASHRGILQGNTEAFF. CDR3 sequence (DNA): TGTGCCAGTCATCGGGGGATACTACAAGGGAACACTGAAGCTTTCTTT.